This T cell receptor beta chain was profiled in a study of blood T cell repertoires in COVID-19. Generated by immunoSEQ multiplex PCR, the TCRdb table keeps only in-frame clones and is missing some. This sample has 200,000 to 250,000 clones, with over 65% found just once. Only a few counts were recorded for this clone. The sample consisted of PBMCs or T cells enriched from blood (not recorded which). The receptor was derived from a woman in her fifties or sixties who had recovered from COVID-19.

The CDR3 DNA reads TGTGCCATCAGTGAAGGGGGTGGGGCTGGCTACACCTTC. The encoded protein is CAISEGGGAGYTF. The chain recombines TRBV10-3 with TRBJ1-2; perhaps TRBD1 as D (6 bases). Germline CDR1 reads ENHRY; CDR2 reads SYGVKD. The CDR3 loop spans 13 amino acids. V lost 3 bases and J 7 bases, leaving 12 bases between the germline ends.